This T cell receptor beta chain was recovered during a study of identical twins. TCRdb ran MiXCR on the 5' RACE reads and lists one entry per CDR3 protein. Among nearly 900,000 distinct CDR3 sequences listed, 9% to 15% were seen once. The germline CDR1 and CDR2 sequences are LGHDT and YNNKEL (reference sequence). This CDR3 spans 14 amino acids. The ends were cut back, 6 bases at V and 1 base at J, with 7 bases in the middle. This clonotype was observed a handful of times. Its specificity is unknown. Points from the study as a whole: The analysis was cross-sectional rather than longitudinal within donors.

The same data also contributed to another study, on yellow fever vaccine responses in identical twins. This second report adds: Reportedly, the response of twins' T cells to the vaccine seemed partly convergent, partly personalized.

This clonotype was obtained from a woman between 18 and 29 years old in good health. The sequenced sample was PBMCs. The V gene is TRBV3-1, the J gene TRBJ2-6; tentative D call: TRBD1 (5 bases). The DNA for the CDR3 is TGTGCCAGCAGGGCAGGGTCTGGGGCCAACGTCCTGACTTTC. It specifies CASRAGSGANVLTF.